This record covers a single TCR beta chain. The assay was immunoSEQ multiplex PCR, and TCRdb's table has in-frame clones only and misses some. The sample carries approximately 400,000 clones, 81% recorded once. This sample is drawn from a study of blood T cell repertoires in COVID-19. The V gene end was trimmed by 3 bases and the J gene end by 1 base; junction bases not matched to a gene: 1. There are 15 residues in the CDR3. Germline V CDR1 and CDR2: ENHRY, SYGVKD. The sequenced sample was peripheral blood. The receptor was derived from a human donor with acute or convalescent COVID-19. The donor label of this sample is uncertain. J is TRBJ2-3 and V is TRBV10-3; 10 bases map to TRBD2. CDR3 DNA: TGTGCCATCAGTGACGGACTAGCGGGCACAGATACGCAGTATTTT. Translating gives CAISDGLAGTDTQYF.